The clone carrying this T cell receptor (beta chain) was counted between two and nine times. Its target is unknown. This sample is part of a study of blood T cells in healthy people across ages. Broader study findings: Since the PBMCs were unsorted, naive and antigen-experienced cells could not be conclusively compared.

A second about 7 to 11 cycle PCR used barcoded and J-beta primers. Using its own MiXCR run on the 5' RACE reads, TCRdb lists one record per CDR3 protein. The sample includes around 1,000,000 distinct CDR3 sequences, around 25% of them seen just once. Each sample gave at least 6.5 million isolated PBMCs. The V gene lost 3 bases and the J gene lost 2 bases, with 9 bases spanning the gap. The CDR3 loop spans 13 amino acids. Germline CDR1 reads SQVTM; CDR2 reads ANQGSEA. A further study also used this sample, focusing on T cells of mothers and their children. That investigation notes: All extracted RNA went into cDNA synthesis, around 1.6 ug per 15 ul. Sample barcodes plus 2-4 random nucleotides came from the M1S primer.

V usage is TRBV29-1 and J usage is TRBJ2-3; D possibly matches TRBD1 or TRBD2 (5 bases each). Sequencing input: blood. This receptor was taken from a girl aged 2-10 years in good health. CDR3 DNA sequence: TGCAGCGTTGAGGGGACCTACACAGATACGCAGTATTTT. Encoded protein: CSVEGTYTDTQYF.